This record covers a single TCR beta chain. Its antigen is as yet unknown. This sample is drawn from a study of T cells expressing NK-cell markers. Regarding the study as a whole: It was still unclear whether expanded NKG2C+ T cell clones were HCMV specific.

The CDR3 has 15 residues. Germline V CDR1 and CDR2: SGHRS, YFSETQ. TCRdb reworked the 5' RACE reads into one entry per CDR3 protein, no DNA. The table for this sample gives approximately 440,000 distinct CDR3 sequences. The source is a woman between 50 and 59 years old in good health. The chain combines TRBV5-1 with TRBJ1-1; the TCRdb D gene call, TRBD1, has no DNA to confirm it. Material for sequencing was blood T cells: a sorted CD56 or NKG2C T cell subset, CD4+ or CD8+ T cells, or bulk PBMC T cells (not recorded which). The CDR3 loop is CASSLNRGRITEAFF.